The 6 T cell receptor beta chains listed next were all sequenced from one sample in a study. The sorted Tregs were CD4+CD25+CD127-/low cells. TCRdb re-called the 5' RACE reads with MiXCR, one entry per CDR3 protein. The sample lists about 9,000 distinct CDR3 sequences; more than 40% were seen once. The sample was Tregs sorted from a lymph node. Source of these receptors: a female donor with breast cancer.

The chain employs TRBV5-4 and TRBJ1-2; no clear D. V was cut by 2 bases and J by 10 bases, with 15 bases left in between. CDR1 and CDR2 from the germline V gene are SGHNT and YYREEE (reference sequence). This CDR3 region has 13 residues. The CDR3 coding sequence is TGTGCCAGCAGCTTCCCACGGATCTATAACTACACCTTC. Its protein product is CASSFPRIYNYTF.

This clonotype turned up a few times. This chain uses TRBV7-9 with TRBJ2-7, with D maybe TRBD2 (6 bases). CDR1 SEHNR and CDR2 FQNEAQ come from the germline V gene (reference sequence). CDR3 size: 15 residues. Trimming removed 1 base from V and 0 bases from J, with 10 bases in between. The CDR3 DNA follows: TGTGCCAGCAGCTTAGGGGACTTGCTCTCCTACGAGCAGTACTTC. Amino acid sequence: CASSLGDLLSYEQYF.

The J gene is TRBJ2-7, the V gene TRBV7-2; unclear D gene. V was cut by 3 bases and J by 1 base, with 10 bases left in between. Per the germline V gene, CDR1 is SGHTA and CDR2 is FQGNSA. The CDR3 covers 14 residues. In nucleotides, the CDR3 is TGTGCCAGCAGCTTTTTCACAAGGTCCTACGAGCAGTACTTC. This sequence encodes CASSFFTRSYEQYF.

V is TRBV11-2 and J is TRBJ2-7, with 11 bases aligning to TRBD1. CDR3 length: 15 amino acids. The junction had 2 bases not matched to a gene; V was cut back by 4 bases and J by 0 bases. Germline assignment: CDR1 SGHAT and CDR2 FQNNGV. The CDR3 nucleotides are TGTGCCAGCAGCTACGGGACAGGGGGCTCCTACGAGCAGTACTTC. It specifies CASSYGTGGSYEQYF.

The chain employs TRBV9 and TRBJ2-3, with TRBD1 matching 8 bases. Losses at the gene ends were 7 bases for V and 5 bases for J; bases not matched to a gene: 3. The CDR3 totals 12 residues. Germline V CDR1 and CDR2: SGDLS, YYNGEE. CDR3 protein: CASGQGLDTQYF. The CDR3 region has the DNA TGTGCCAGCGGACAGGGATTAGATACGCAGTATTTT.

A few counts support this clonotype. The chain joins TRBV5-1 to TRBJ1-1; D is ambiguous. Trimming removed 4 bases from V and 1 base from J, with 14 bases in between. The CDR3 has 15 amino acids. Germline V gives CDR1 SGHRS, CDR2 YFSETQ. The CDR3 loop reads CASSTETLGNTEAFF. The CDR3 nucleotides are TGCGCCAGCAGCACCGAGACCCTGGGGAACACTGAAGCTTTCTTT.